This T cell receptor beta chain was obtained from a study of brain T cells in children with intractable seizures. There are 15 residues in the CDR3. The V gene's germline CDR1 is SGHDT and CDR2 YYEEEE. The V and J ends lost 6 bases and 1 base respectively, with 14 bases between them. Surgery cases with the highest brain T cell transcript signatures were chosen for sequencing. TCRdb's table, derived via immunoSEQ multiplex PCR, lists solely in-frame clones and lacks some. Of approximately 40,000 clones in the sample, 90% were seen once. The sequence derives from a girl aged 2-10 years with tuberous sclerosis and intractable seizures. The material was peripheral blood, obtained at surgery. This chain links TRBV5-6 with TRBJ1-5; tentatively, D is TRBD1 (6 bases). The CDR3: CASKLQGESNQPQHF. The DNA for the CDR3 is TGTGCCAGCAAATTACAGGGAGAGAGCAATCAGCCCCAGCATTTT.